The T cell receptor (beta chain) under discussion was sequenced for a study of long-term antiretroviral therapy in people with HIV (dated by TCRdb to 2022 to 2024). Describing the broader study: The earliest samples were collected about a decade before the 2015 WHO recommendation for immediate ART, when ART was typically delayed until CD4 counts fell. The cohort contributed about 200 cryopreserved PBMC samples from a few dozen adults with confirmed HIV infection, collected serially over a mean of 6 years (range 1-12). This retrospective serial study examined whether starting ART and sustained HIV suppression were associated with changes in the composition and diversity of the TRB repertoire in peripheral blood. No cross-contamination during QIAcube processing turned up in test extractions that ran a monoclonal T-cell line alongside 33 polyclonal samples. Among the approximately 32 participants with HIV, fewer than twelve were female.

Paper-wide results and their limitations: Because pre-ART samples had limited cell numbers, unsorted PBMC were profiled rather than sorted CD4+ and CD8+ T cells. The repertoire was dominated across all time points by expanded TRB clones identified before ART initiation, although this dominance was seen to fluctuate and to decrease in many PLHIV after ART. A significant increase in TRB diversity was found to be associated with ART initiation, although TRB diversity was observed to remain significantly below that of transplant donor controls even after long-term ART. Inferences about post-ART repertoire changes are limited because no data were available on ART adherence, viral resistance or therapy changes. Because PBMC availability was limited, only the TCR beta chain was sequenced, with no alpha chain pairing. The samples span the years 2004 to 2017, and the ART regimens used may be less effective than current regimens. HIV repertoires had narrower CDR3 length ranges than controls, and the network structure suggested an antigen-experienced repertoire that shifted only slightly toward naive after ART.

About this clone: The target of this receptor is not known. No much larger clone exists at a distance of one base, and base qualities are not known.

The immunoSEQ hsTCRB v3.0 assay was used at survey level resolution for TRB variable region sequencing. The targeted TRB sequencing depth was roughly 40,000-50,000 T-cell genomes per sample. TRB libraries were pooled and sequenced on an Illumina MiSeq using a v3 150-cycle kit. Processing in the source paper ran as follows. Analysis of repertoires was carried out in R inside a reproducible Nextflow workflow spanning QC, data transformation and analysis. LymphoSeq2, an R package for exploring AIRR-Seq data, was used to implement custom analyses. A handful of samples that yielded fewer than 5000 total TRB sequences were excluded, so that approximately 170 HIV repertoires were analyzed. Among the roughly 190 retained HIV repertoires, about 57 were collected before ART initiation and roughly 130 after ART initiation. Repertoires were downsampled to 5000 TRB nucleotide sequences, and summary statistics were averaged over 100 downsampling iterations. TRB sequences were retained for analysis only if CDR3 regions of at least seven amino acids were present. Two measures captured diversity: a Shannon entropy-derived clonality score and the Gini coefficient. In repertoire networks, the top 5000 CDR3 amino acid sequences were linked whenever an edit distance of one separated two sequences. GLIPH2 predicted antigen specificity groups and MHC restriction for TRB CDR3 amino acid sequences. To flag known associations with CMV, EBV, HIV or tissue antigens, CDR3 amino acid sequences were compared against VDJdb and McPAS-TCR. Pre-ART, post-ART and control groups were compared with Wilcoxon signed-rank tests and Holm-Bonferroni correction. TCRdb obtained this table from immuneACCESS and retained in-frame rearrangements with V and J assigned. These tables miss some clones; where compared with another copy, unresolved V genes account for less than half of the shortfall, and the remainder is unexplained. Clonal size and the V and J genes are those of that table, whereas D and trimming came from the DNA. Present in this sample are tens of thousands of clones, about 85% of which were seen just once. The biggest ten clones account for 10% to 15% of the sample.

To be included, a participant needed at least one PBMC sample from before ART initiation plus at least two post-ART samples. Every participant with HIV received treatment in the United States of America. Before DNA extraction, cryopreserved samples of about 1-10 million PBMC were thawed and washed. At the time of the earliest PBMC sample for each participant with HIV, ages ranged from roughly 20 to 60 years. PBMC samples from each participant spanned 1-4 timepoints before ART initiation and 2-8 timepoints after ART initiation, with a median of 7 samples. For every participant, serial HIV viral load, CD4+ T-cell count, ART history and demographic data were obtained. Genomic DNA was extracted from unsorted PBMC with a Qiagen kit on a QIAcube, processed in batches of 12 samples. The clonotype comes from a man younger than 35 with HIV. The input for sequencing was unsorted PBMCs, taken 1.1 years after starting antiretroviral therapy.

This receptor carries the CDR3 CASSFKSPVRTYNEQFF. At the DNA level, the sequence is TGTGCCAGCAGTTTTAAAAGCCCAGTGAGAACCTACAATGAGCAGTTCTTC. The chain was built from TRBV28 and TRBJ2-1; the D gene assignment is ambiguous. Trimming at the junction amounts to 3 bases on V and 2 bases on J, and the germline ends lie 17 bases apart. Its CDR3 holds 17 amino acids, cysteine through phenylalanine. The only DNA kept is the CDR3, 51 bases in frame from the first base. According to the germline V gene, CDR1 reads MDHEN and CDR2 reads SYDVKM.